Listed below are T cell receptor beta chains from one sample, sequenced in a study of CD8 T cells in Susac syndrome. A single record per CDR3 protein comes from TCRdb applying MiXCR to the immunoSEQ multiplex PCR reads. This table holds some 240,000 distinct CDR3 sequences, about 96% found once. The sample consisted of CD4+ T cells from PBMCs. These receptors were taken from a human donor with Susac syndrome. The CDR3 runs from the conserved cysteine through the conserved F or W. The D gene is left open where the match is weak. Clone size, where shown, is once, few, many, or a class for clones that have expanded.

size,V,D,J,DNA,CDR3
.,TRBV11-1,TRBD2,TRBJ2-4,TGTGCCAGCAGCTTAGCCGGACTAGCGGGAGGAGCCAAAAACATTCAGTACTTC,CASSLAGLAGGAKNIQYF
.,TRBV20-1,.,TRBJ2-2,TGCAGTGCCAGGGTTGTGGGGCAAGCGAACACCGGGGAGCTGTTTTTT,CSARVVGQANTGELFF
.,TRBV7-8,.,TRBJ2-7,TGTGCCAGCAGCCAGTCCAGGAATTCCTACGAGCAGTACTTC,CASSQSRNSYEQYF
.,TRBV7-9,.,TRBJ2-4,TGTGCCAGCAGCTCAACTAGGTTGATTCAGTACTTC,CASSSTRLIQYF
once,TRBV20-1,TRBD2,TRBJ2-1,TGCAGTGCTAGAGATTCAGGTGTGGGAGGGTTACACAATGAGCAGTTCTTC,CSARDSGVGGLHNEQFF
.,TRBV2,.,TRBJ2-1,TGTGCCAGCGGTGGTGGTGAGCAGTTCTTC,CASGGGEQFF
.,TRBV28,TRBD1,TRBJ2-7,TGTGCCAGCAGTCCGGGACAGACCGACTACGAGCAGTACTTC,CASSPGQTDYEQYF
.,TRBV20-1,TRBD1,TRBJ1-1,TGCAGTGCTATGGACAGGACTGAAGCTTTCTTT,CSAMDRTEAFF
.,TRBV29-1,TRBD2,TRBJ2-1,TGCAGCGTTGAAAGACTAGCGTTAAGCTCCTACAATGAGCAGTTCTTC,CSVERLALSSYNEQFF
.,TRBV4-2,.,TRBJ2-2,TGTGCCAGCAGCCAGGACGCCCTCTCCGGGGAGCTGTTTTTT,CASSQDALSGELFF
.,TRBV20-1,.,TRBJ2-5,TGCAGGGTTGGGTCTAGCGACGAGACCCAGTACTTC,CRVGSSDETQYF
.,TRBV28,TRBD1,TRBJ2-5,TGTGCCAGCAGGGCGACAGGGAAAGAGACCCAGTACTTC,CASRATGKETQYF
.,TRBV20-1,.,TRBJ2-5,TGCAGTGCTAGAGTGTCGGTGTTGCCTCAAGAGACCCAGTACTTC,CSARVSVLPQETQYF
.,TRBV7-9,.,TRBJ2-7,TGTGCCAGCAACAAGGACGGCTACGAGCAGTACTTC,CASNKDGYEQYF
.,TRBV29-1,TRBD2,TRBJ2-3,TGCAGCGTTCGGGGACTAGCGGTGGGAGATACGCAGTATTTT,CSVRGLAVGDTQYF
.,TRBV30,.,TRBJ2-7,TGTGCCTGGACCCTACGGGGCTACGAGCAGTACTTC,CAWTLRGYEQYF
.,TRBV7-9,.,TRBJ2-3,TGTGCCAGCAGTCCCATCCCGGGACCCAAACGAGATACGCAGTATTTT,CASSPIPGPKRDTQYF
.,TRBV30,.,TRBJ1-5,TGTGCCTGGAGCTACGGTGGTGATCAGCCCCAGCATTTT,CAWSYGGDQPQHF
.,TRBV15,TRBD2,TRBJ2-1,TGTGCCACCAGCAGAGTTGGCGGGGGAGGGTACAATGAGCAGTTCTTC,CATSRVGGGGYNEQFF
.,TRBV28,.,TRBJ1-5,TGTGCCAGCAGTTTGTCCGCCCGTCAGCCCCAGCATTTT,CASSLSARQPQHF
.,TRBV9,.,TRBJ2-5,TGTGCCAGCAGCGTTGGAAACAGGGGAGGGAAAGAGACCCAGTACTTC,CASSVGNRGGKETQYF
.,TRBV18,.,TRBJ2-5,TGTGCCAGCTCACCCTTGACGGAGAACGGACAAGAGACCCAGTACTTC,CASSPLTENGQETQYF
.,TRBV3-1,.,TRBJ2-1,TGTGCCAGCAGCCAGAGGAGGAGGAAGTTGAGCTCCTACAATGAGCAGTTCTTC,CASSQRRRKLSSYNEQFF
.,TRBV9,.,TRBJ1-5,TGTGCCAGCAGCGTAGACCCAAATCAGCCCCAGCATTTT,CASSVDPNQPQHF
.,TRBV5-1,.,TRBJ2-2,TGCGCCAGCACGGGGGCGCCGGACACCGGGGAGCTGTTTTTT,CASTGAPDTGELFF
.,TRBV29-1,.,TRBJ2-5,TGCAGCGGGACCCAAGAACAAGAGACCCAGTACTTC,CSGTQEQETQYF
.,TRBV11-3,.,TRBJ2-5,TGTGCCAGCAGCTGGGGACTCCAAGAGACCCAGTACTTC,CASSWGLQETQYF
.,TRBV29-1,.,TRBJ1-4,TGCAGCGTTGCTGGGGAGAGCTCTGAAAAACTGTTTTTT,CSVAGESSEKLFF
.,TRBV12-3/TRBV12-4,.,TRBJ2-1,TGTGCCAGCAGTAGGAGGGGGCAAAGCAATGAGCAGTTCTTC,CASSRRGQSNEQFF
.,TRBV30,.,TRBJ1-1,TGTGCCTGGAGGGGGGAGTGGGCTGAAGCTTTCTTT,CAWRGEWAEAFF
.,TRBV20-1,TRBD1,TRBJ1-2,TGCAGTGCTTCGACAGGGGACCTCTATGGCTACACCTTC,CSASTGDLYGYTF
once,TRBV27,TRBD2,TRBJ2-3,TGTGCCAGCAGTAGCCGTGGGGCGGGAGAGGCAGATACGCAGTATTTT,CASSSRGAGEADTQYF
.,TRBV7-2,TRBD2,TRBJ2-7,TGTGCCAGCAGCATGGGACTAAGATCCTACGAGCAGTACTTC,CASSMGLRSYEQYF
.,TRBV30,.,TRBJ1-5,TGTGCCTGGAGTGTAGGGACGGGCAATCAGCCCCAGCATTTT,CAWSVGTGNQPQHF
once,TRBV29-1,.,TRBJ1-3,TGCAGCGTGGGACATTTCTCTGGAAACACCATATATTTT,CSVGHFSGNTIYF
.,TRBV6-5,TRBD2,TRBJ2-5,TGTGCCAGCAGTTTGAGAAGGACTAGCACCGCTCAAGAGACCCAGTACTTC,CASSLRRTSTAQETQYF
once,TRBV2,.,TRBJ1-5,TGTGCCAGCAGTGAAGGAAGAGTCGGCAATCAGCCCCAGCATTTT,CASSEGRVGNQPQHF
.,TRBV9,TRBD1,TRBJ2-7,TGTGCCAGCAGCGTCCATGACAGGGGGCTGCAGCAGTACTTC,CASSVHDRGLQQYF
.,TRBV19,.,TRBJ1-2,TGTGCCAGTAGATGGGGGTATAGGGGTCATGGCTACACCTTC,CASRWGYRGHGYTF
.,TRBV9,TRBD2,TRBJ2-1,TGTGCCAGCAGCGTAGGGCTAGCGGGAGTCCTCTCCTACAATGAGCAGTTCTTC,CASSVGLAGVLSYNEQFF
few,TRBV9,.,TRBJ2-5,TGTGCCAGCAGCCGAGTCGGCCAAGAGACCCAGTACTTC,CASSRVGQETQYF
.,TRBV15,.,TRBJ1-2,TGTGCCACCAGCAGAGATATCGGTTCCTATGGCTACACCTTC,CATSRDIGSYGYTF
few,TRBV29-1,.,TRBJ2-5,TGCAGCGTTGAAGATCGTGGCGGAGAGACCCAGTACTTC,CSVEDRGGETQYF
.,TRBV30,TRBD2,TRBJ2-3,TGTGCCTGGAGTCCTGGGACTACCCGGGGAGATACGCAGTATTTT,CAWSPGTTRGDTQYF
.,TRBV29-1,.,TRBJ2-3,TGCAGCGGTGTGACAGCGCCCGGAGCAGATACGCAGTATTTT,CSGVTAPGADTQYF
.,TRBV29-1,.,TRBJ2-5,TGCAGCGTTGCTGGGGGGGGCGAAGAGACCCAGTACTTC,CSVAGGGEETQYF
.,TRBV20-1,.,TRBJ2-7,TGCAGTGCTCTCGGCATCGGTTCTAGCCCGTCCTACGAGCAGTACTTC,CSALGIGSSPSYEQYF
.,TRBV19,.,TRBJ2-5,TGTGCCAGTAGTCTCGGGAACACAGTACAAGAGACCCAGTACTTC,CASSLGNTVQETQYF
.,TRBV12-3/TRBV12-4,TRBD2,TRBJ2-1,TGTGCCAGCAGCCTCAAGGGTAGCGGGAGACATGAGCAGTTCTTC,CASSLKGSGRHEQFF
.,TRBV28,TRBD2,TRBJ2-1,TGTGCCAGCAGTTCTGTGATGGGACTAGCACCCTACAATGAGCAGTTCTTC,CASSSVMGLAPYNEQFF
.,TRBV7-3,.,TRBJ2-1,TGTGCCAGCAGAGACAGCGGAGGGTCCTACAATGAGCAGTTCTTC,CASRDSGGSYNEQFF
.,TRBV28,.,TRBJ2-4,TGTGCCAGCAGTGAGGGGGGGACAAGGAACATTCAGTACTTC,CASSEGGTRNIQYF
.,TRBV18,.,TRBJ1-2,TGTGCCAGCTCACCACTCTCAGTTGAACCCTATGGCTACACCTTC,CASSPLSVEPYGYTF
.,TRBV3-1,TRBD2,TRBJ2-5,TGTGCCAGCAGCCAAGGTCCAGCGGGAACGCTCAAGACCCAGTACTTC,CASSQGPAGTLKTQYF
.,TRBV4-1,TRBD2,TRBJ2-3,TGCGCCAGCAGCCAAGGACTTCGGCGGGAGGGCCGAGATACGCAGTATTTT,CASSQGLRREGRDTQYF
.,TRBV6-6,.,TRBJ2-7,TGTGCCAGCAGGAACGAGCGGCCCTCCTACGAGCAGTACTTC,CASRNERPSYEQYF
.,TRBV2,.,TRBJ2-2,TGTGCCAGCAGTCAGGGAAGAATGCCCGGGGAGCTGTTTTTT,CASSQGRMPGELFF
.,TRBV28,.,TRBJ1-5,TGTGCCAGCAGTTTAAAGCGTCAGCCCCAGCATTTT,CASSLKRQPQHF
.,TRBV20-1,TRBD2,TRBJ2-4,TGCAGTGCTGTAGCGGGAGGGGACATTCAGGACTTC,CSAVAGGDIQDF
.,TRBV20-1,TRBD2,TRBJ2-7,TGCAGCCTAAGTCCCCCTAGCGGGAGTTCCGAGCAGTACTTC,CSLSPPSGSSEQYF